Below are 22 T cell receptor beta chains sequenced from a single sample in a study of shared clonotypes between healthy human individuals. Cells designated naive CD8 were CD45RO-negative and were positively selected for CCR7, with terminally differentiated effector memory CD45RA+ cells excluded. Sequencing used immunoSEQ multiplex PCR; TCRdb keeps in-frame clones, though not all of them. Of some 1,900,000 clones listed, over 85% are singletons. Sample: naive CD8+ T cells sorted from blood. These receptors were collected from a man between 18 and 29 years old in good health.

The V gene is TRBV4-2, the J gene TRBJ2-5, with D hard to call. V was shortened by 4 bases and J by 1 base, with 16 bases between the two germline ends. CDR1 LGHNA and CDR2 YNFKEQ come from the germline V gene. The CDR3 extends over 16 amino acids. The CDR3 sequence: CASSPEELTVQETQYF. CDR3 DNA: TGTGCCAGCAGCCCAGAAGAGCTGACGGTCCAAGAGACCCAGTACTTC.

V is TRBV29-1 and J is TRBJ2-1; D gene ambiguous. CDR1 is SQVTM and CDR2 is ANQGSEA in the germline V gene. Trimming left V 3 bases short and J 0 bases short, with 9 bases between. The CDR3 is 14 residues long. The CDR3 protein is CSVDQVDSYNEQFF. The CDR3 region has the DNA TGCAGCGTTGATCAGGTGGACTCCTACAATGAGCAGTTCTTC.

Comment on this clone: The same CDR3 also results from other DNA sequences found in this sample. The V call is TRBV18, the J call TRBJ2-7; D is perhaps TRBD1 (6 bases). Germline V lookup: CDR1 KGHSH, CDR2 LQKENI. This CDR3 comprises 13 residues. Trimming took 1 base from V and 3 from J, leaving 7 bases between them. CDR3 DNA: TGTGCCAGCTCACCACAGGACAGCTACGAGCAGTACTTC. As protein: CASSPQDSYEQYF.

This chain connects TRBV30 to TRBJ1-1; D might be TRBD1 (5 bases). This CDR3 contains 16 residues. Trimming took off 2 bases at V and 2 bases at J, with 18 bases between the two ends. Germline V gene data show CDR1 as GTSNPN and CDR2 as SVGIG (reference sequence). In nucleotides, the CDR3 is TGTGCCTGGAGTACCCCCCGTGGGGGTTATAACACTGAAGCTTTCTTT. The encoded protein is CAWSTPRGGYNTEAFF.

This clone appeared once. V and J are TRBV27 and TRBJ2-5; D remains ambiguous. The CDR3 is made up of 14 amino acids. CDR1 and CDR2 from the germline V gene are MNHEY and SMNVEV (reference sequence). Trimming stripped 2 bases from V and 2 bases from J, with 9 bases between. Here the CDR3 DNA reads TGTGCCAGCAGTTTAATTCCAGGACAAGAGACCCAGTACTTC. As protein: CASSLIPGQETQYF.

The genes are TRBV19 and TRBJ2-3, with 8 positions matching TRBD1. Per germline, CDR1 LNHDA and CDR2 SQIVND (reference sequence). V lost 6 bases to trimming and J lost 0 bases; unmatched junction nucleotides: 8. This CDR3 is built from 16 residues. The CDR3 bases are TGTGCCAGTAGCCACGACAGGGGCTCTAGCACAGATACGCAGTATTTT. The encoded protein is CASSHDRGSSTDTQYF.

J is TRBJ2-7 and V is TRBV27, with 7 bases identical to TRBD1. Germline V gene lookup returns CDR1 MNHEY and CDR2 SMNVEV (reference sequence). The ends lost 5 bases at V and 2 bases at J; junction bases unmatched: 6. CDR3 length equals 14 residues. This chain's CDR3 is CASSARQGPYEQYF. Written as DNA, the CDR3 is TGTGCCAGCAGTGCCCGACAGGGTCCCTACGAGCAGTACTTC.

This chain links TRBV28 with TRBJ1-5, with D unclear. With 2 bases removed from V and 6 bases from J, the gap between germline ends came to 20 bases. CDR3 size: 17 residues. CDR1 and CDR2 from the germline V gene are MDHEN and SYDVKM. In DNA form, the CDR3 reads TGTGCCAGCAGTTTAATCGGTGTCCCAAGTAAGGCTCAGCCCCAGCATTTT. Translation: CASSLIGVPSKAQPQHF.

The chain joins TRBV28 to TRBJ1-5; 9 positions agree with TRBD1. This CDR3 contains 15 residues. CDR1 and CDR2 (germline): MDHEN, SYDVKM. V trimming: 3 bases; J trimming: 5 bases; junction bases outside the gene matches: 5. The CDR3 region is CASSFSHRGHQPQHF. The DNA for the CDR3 is TGTGCCAGCAGTTTTTCTCACAGGGGGCATCAGCCCCAGCATTTT. Supplemented by reference TRBV28 and TRBJ1-5, the full variable domain reads DVKVTQSSRYLVKRTGEKVFLECVQDMDHENMFWYRQDPGLGLRLIYFSYDVKMKEKGDIPEGYSVSREKKERFSLILESASTNQTSMYLCASSFSHRGHQPQHFGDGTRLSIL.

The gene calls are TRBV2 and TRBJ2-7, with a tentative D call TRBD1 (6 bases). This CDR3 spans 12 amino acids. The ends were cut back, 10 bases at V and 4 bases at J, with 14 bases in the middle. Germline assignment: CDR1 SNHLY and CDR2 FYNNEI. The CDR3 reads CANLGTIYEQYF. CDR3 coding DNA: TGTGCCAACTTGGGGACAATTTACGAGCAGTACTTC.

The J gene is TRBJ2-7, the V gene TRBV21-1. TRBV21-1 constitutes a pseudogene. CDR3 size: 15 residues. The chain's CDR3 is CASSNRELPTYEQYF. CDR3 coding DNA: TGTGCCAGCAGCAATAGGGAATTACCTACCTACGAGCAGTACTTC.

The V call is TRBV2, the J call TRBJ2-5; the D is unclear. V lost 3 bases to trimming and J lost 1 base, with 9 bases between them. The V gene's germline CDR1 is SNHLY and CDR2 FYNNEI. This CDR3 has 14 amino acids. The chain's CDR3 is CASSDVGSQETQYF. CDR3 in DNA: TGTGCCAGCAGTGACGTGGGCAGCCAAGAGACCCAGTACTTC.

The chain combines TRBV6-5 with TRBJ1-1; perhaps TRBD1 as D (6 bases). Trimming took 6 bases from V and 4 from J, leaving 21 bases between them. This CDR3 contains 16 residues. Germline V gives CDR1 MNHEY, CDR2 SVGAGI. The CDR3 bases are TGTGCCAGCAGGTACGGGTCGGGGGGCTCGAGCACTGAAGCTTTCTTT. Its translation is CASRYGSGGSSTEAFF.

Concerning this clone itself: Since a much larger clone is just one base distant, this may be a read error. The J gene is TRBJ1-1, the V gene TRBV5-8; D gene uncertain. CDR1 is SGHTS, CDR2 YDEGEE, per germline. Trimming took 0 bases from V and 4 from J, leaving 4 bases between them. CDR3 size: 12 residues. The CDR3 region has the DNA TGTGCCAGCAGCTTGGGGGCCACTGAAGCTTTCTTT. Translated, it gives CASSLGATEAFF. The full variable domain, in which reference TRBV5-8 and TRBJ1-1 provide the parts outside the CDR3, is EAGVTQSPTHLIKTRGQQATLRCSPISGHTSVYWYQQALGLGLQFLLWYDEGEERNRGNFPPRFSGRQFPNYSSELNVNALELEDSALYLCASSLGATEAFFGQGTRLTVV.

V is TRBV5-1 and J is TRBJ1-2, with TRBD1 matching over 7 bases. V lost 4 bases, J lost 6 bases, and 12 bases stayed unmatched. Germline loops: CDR1 SGHRS, CDR2 YFSETQ. This CDR3 has 15 amino acids. As DNA, the CDR3 is TGCGCCAGCAGCCCTGGGGTACAGGGGCTGAATGGCTACACCTTC. Translation: CASSPGVQGLNGYTF. Drawing the rest from reference TRBV5-1 and TRBJ1-2, the complete variable domain is KAGVTQTPRYLIKTRGQQVTLSCSPISGHRSVSWYQQTPGQGLQFLFEYFSETQRNKGNFPGRFSGRQFSNSRSEMNVSTLELGDSALYLCASSPGVQGLNGYTFGSGTRLTVV.

J is TRBJ2-7 and V is TRBV7-6; no clear D. The CDR3 length is 17 residues. Trimming pared 1 base from V and 7 bases from J, leaving 23 bases between. CDR1 is SGHVS and CDR2 is FNYEAQ in the germline V gene. As DNA, the CDR3 is TGTGCCAGCAGCTTAGAAGACGGCTACCCCAAGTTTAGGGAGCAGTACTTC. Amino acid sequence: CASSLEDGYPKFREQYF. Full variable domain (missing parts from reference TRBV7-6 and TRBJ2-7): GAGVSQSPRYKVTKRGQDVALRCDPISGHVSLYWYRQALGQGPEFLTYFNYEAQQDKSGLPNDRFSAERPEGSISTLTIQRTEQRDSAMYRCASSLEDGYPKFREQYFGPGTRLTVT.

V and J are TRBV7-9 and TRBJ1-3; tentatively, D is TRBD1 (5 bases). CDR3 length: 16 amino acids. Trimming removed 1 base from V and 0 bases from J, with 10 bases in between. CDR1 is SEHNR, CDR2 FQNEAQ, per germline (reference sequence). The CDR3 protein is CASSLVGDHSGNTIYF. The DNA of the CDR3 is TGTGCCAGCAGCTTAGTGGGGGATCACTCTGGAAACACCATATATTTT.

The CDR3 sequence is CASSLGTANSPLHF. CDR3 DNA sequence: TGCGCCAGCAGCTTGGGGACAGCGAATTCACCCCTCCACTTT. The gene calls are TRBV5-1 and TRBJ1-6; perhaps TRBD1 as D (6 bases). The CDR3 loop spans 14 amino acids. CDR1 is SGHRS, CDR2 YFSETQ, per germline. V was trimmed by 0 bases and J by 7 bases, leaving 8 bases between them.

A remark on this clone: Other DNA sequences in this specimen translate into the identical CDR3. The V and J genes are TRBV5-6 and TRBJ1-2; D call uncertain. The CDR3 spans 12 residues. Trimming stripped 2 bases from V and 8 bases from J, with 10 bases between. The germline V gene has CDR1 SGHDT and CDR2 YYEEEE. The CDR3 DNA sequence: TGTGCCAGCAGCTTCGCGGGGAACGGCTACACCTTC. Encoded protein: CASSFAGNGYTF.

The rearrangement joins TRBV7-3 to TRBJ2-2, with D hard to call. This CDR3 is 15 amino acids long. Looked up from germline, CDR1 is SGHTA and CDR2 is FQGTGA. V lost 4 bases to trimming and J lost 2 bases, with 11 bases between them. CDR3 bases: TGTGCCAGCAGCTCTTTTAAAGGTAACACCGGGGAGCTGTTTTTT. Its translation: CASSSFKGNTGELFF.

This chain links TRBV5-6 with TRBJ2-5; 7 bases line up with TRBD1. The V gene's germline CDR1 is SGHDT and CDR2 YYEEEE. The CDR3 is 14 amino acids. V shed 4 bases, J shed 5 bases, and the junction held 8 bases outside the gene matches. CDR3 nucleotide sequence: TGTGCCAGCAGCCCTGGACAGGTTATGGAGACCCAGTACTTC. Encoded protein: CASSPGQVMETQYF.

The chain joins TRBV9 to TRBJ1-1, with a possible D match to TRBD1 (5 bases). The CDR3 runs 14 residues. CDR1 and CDR2 from the germline V gene are SGDLS and YYNGEE. V was trimmed by 3 bases and J by 3 bases, leaving 12 bases between them. The CDR3 DNA follows: TGTGCCAGCAGCGCGGGGGACGGGTACACTGAAGCTTTCTTT. Protein sequence: CASSAGDGYTEAFF.